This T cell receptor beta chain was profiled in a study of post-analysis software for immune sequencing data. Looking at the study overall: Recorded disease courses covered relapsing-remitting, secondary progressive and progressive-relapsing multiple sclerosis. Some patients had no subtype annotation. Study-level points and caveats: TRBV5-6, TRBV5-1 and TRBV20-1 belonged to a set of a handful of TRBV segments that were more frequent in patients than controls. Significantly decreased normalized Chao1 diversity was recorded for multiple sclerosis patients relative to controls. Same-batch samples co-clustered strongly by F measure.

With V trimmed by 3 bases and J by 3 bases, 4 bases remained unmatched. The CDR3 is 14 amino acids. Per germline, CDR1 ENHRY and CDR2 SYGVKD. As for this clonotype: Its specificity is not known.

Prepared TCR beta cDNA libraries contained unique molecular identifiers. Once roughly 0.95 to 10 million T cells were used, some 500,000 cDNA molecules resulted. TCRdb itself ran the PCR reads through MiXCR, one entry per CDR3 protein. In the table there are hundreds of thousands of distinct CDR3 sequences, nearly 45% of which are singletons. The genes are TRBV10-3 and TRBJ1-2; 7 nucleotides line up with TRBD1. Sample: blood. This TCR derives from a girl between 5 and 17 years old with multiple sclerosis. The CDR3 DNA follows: TGTGCCATCAGTGAAAACAGGGGCCACTATGGCTACACCTTC. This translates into CAISENRGHYGYTF.